These T cell receptor beta chains were read from a single sample in a study of radiotherapy plus CTLA-4 blockade in lung cancer. Assay used: immunoSEQ multiplex PCR; TCRdb lists only in-frame clones, some missing. The sample has roughly 77,000 clones, roughly 70% seen once. The starting material was peripheral blood, obtained from a patient treated with radiotherapy plus ipilimumab. Receptors originate from a human donor with non-small cell lung cancer whose response to radiotherapy plus ipilimumab could not be evaluated. Both conserved end residues are part of each CDR3. The order of the fields is clone size, D gene, V gene, J gene, CDR3 DNA, CDR3 protein. The D gene is left open where the match is weak. Clone size is not always given. Where it is, it says once, few, many or a class for expanded clones.

many	-	TRBV2	TRBJ1-3	TGTGCCAGCAGTGCTGACAGTTACTCTGGAAACACCATATATTTT	CASSADSYSGNTIYF
-	-	TRBV19	TRBJ2-2	TGTGCCAGTAGTATTCAGGGTAACACCGGGGAGCTGTTTTTT	CASSIQGNTGELFF
-	TRBD1	TRBV2	TRBJ1-2	TGTGCCAGCAGCGTCCCAGGGGGTGCTAACTATGGCTACACCTTC	CASSVPGGANYGYTF
-	TRBD1	TRBV5-6	TRBJ1-2	TGTGCCAGCAGCTTCCCCGGGACAGGGGCACCTAGCGGGCTGAGCTACACCTTC	CASSFPGTGAPSGLSYTF
-	-	TRBV30	TRBJ1-1	TGTGCCTGGAGAATTCAACATCCGTTCTCGTGGACTGAAGCTTTCTTT	CAWRIQHPFSWTEAFF
-	-	TRBV9	TRBJ1-2	TGTGCCAGCAGCGTCGCCGAGAACTATGGCTACACCTTC	CASSVAENYGYTF
few	-	TRBV7-6	TRBJ1-2	TGTGCCATCTTAATCAGGGGATTCGGCTACACCTTC	CAILIRGFGYTF
once	TRBD1	TRBV30	TRBJ1-1	TGTGCCGGGACAGGGCTAAACACTGAAGCTTTCTTT	CAGTGLNTEAFF
-	TRBD2	TRBV11-2	TRBJ2-1	TGTGCCAGCAGCTCCATAGCGGGGAGGTCCTACAATGAGCAGTTCTTC	CASSSIAGRSYNEQFF
-	TRBD1	TRBV19	TRBJ2-7	TGTGCCAGTAGTATAGCGACAGGGGGCTCCTACGAGCAGTACTTC	CASSIATGGSYEQYF
many	TRBD1	TRBV27	TRBJ1-1	TGTGCCAGCAGTCCGCAGGGACAGGGCCCCACTGAAGCTTTCTTT	CASSPQGQGPTEAFF
-	TRBD1	TRBV12-5	TRBJ2-7	TGTGCTAGTGGGCCCGGGACAGGGAACTACGAGCAGTACTTC	CASGPGTGNYEQYF
-	TRBD1	TRBV19	TRBJ2-6	TGTGCCAGTACCCCCGGTAGGGACAGAATGAACTTCCTGACTTTC	CASTPGRDRMNFLTF
-	TRBD1	TRBV27	TRBJ1-1	TGTGCCAGCAGGAGCCACCCGGGACAGATAATGAACACTGAAGCTTTCTTT	CASRSHPGQIMNTEAFF
-	TRBD2	TRBV9	TRBJ2-7	TGTGCCAGCAGCCCCCAGCTAGCGGACCCCTACGAGCAGTACTTC	CASSPQLADPYEQYF
-	TRBD1	TRBV27	TRBJ1-6	TGTGCCAGCACCGGACAGGGCGAAAATTCACCCCTCCACTTT	CASTGQGENSPLHF
-	-	TRBV19	TRBJ2-7	TGTGCCAGTAGTCTGGGCCCGACGAGCTCCTACGAGCAGTACTTC	CASSLGPTSSYEQYF
-	-	TRBV5-1	TRBJ2-5	TGCGCCAGCAGCTTAGCAGGAGGAGAGACCCAGTACTTC	CASSLAGGETQYF
few	-	TRBV7-9	TRBJ1-4	TGTGCCAGCAGTTCCCAGGGAGGGGAGAGCGAAAAACTGTTTTTT	CASSSQGGESEKLFF
-	-	TRBV6-5	TRBJ1-1	TGTGCCAGCAGATGGACAAGGGGCACTGAAGCTTTCTTT	CASRWTRGTEAFF
-	TRBD2	TRBV4-2	TRBJ2-7	TGTGCCAGCAGCCAAGAGGCCTCTAGCGGGTTCTCCTACGAGCAGTACTTC	CASSQEASSGFSYEQYF
-	-	TRBV7-2	TRBJ1-2	TGTGCCAGCAGCCCCACAAGGGGGACTAACTATGGCTACACCTTC	CASSPTRGTNYGYTF
-	TRBD1	TRBV29-1	TRBJ2-5	TGCAGCGTTACGACAGGGGGCACTGAGACCCAGTACTTC	CSVTTGGTETQYF
-	-	TRBV7-2	TRBJ1-1	TGTGCCAGCAGCGTACATTGGAACACTGAAGCTTTCTTT	CASSVHWNTEAFF
many	-	TRBV7-2	TRBJ1-1	TGTGCCAGCAGCTTCGGACAGATGAACACTGAAGCTTTCTTT	CASSFGQMNTEAFF
-	-	TRBV7-2	TRBJ2-2	TGTGCCAGCAGCTTAGTAATAAACACCGGGGAGCTGTTTTTT	CASSLVINTGELFF
-	-	TRBV5-1	TRBJ1-2	TGCGCCAGCAGCCCCTCGACAGGAGGAGGCTACACCTTC	CASSPSTGGGYTF
-	-	TRBV11-2	TRBJ2-7	TGTGCCAGCAGCACTCCCGGGACCTACGAGCAGTACTTC	CASSTPGTYEQYF
once	TRBD2	TRBV7-2	TRBJ2-1	TGTGCCAGCAGTCCCGGGACTAGCGGAATAAATGAGCAGTTCTTC	CASSPGTSGINEQFF
-	-	TRBV30	TRBJ1-4	TGTGCCTGGAGTGCAGCCAGGACGGGGGGAAAACTGTTTTTT	CAWSAARTGGKLFF
-	-	TRBV19	TRBJ1-1	TGTGCCAGTAGTACCCAACCCGGTGAAGCTTTCTTT	CASSTQPGEAFF
-	TRBD1	TRBV30	TRBJ1-1	TGTGCCTGGAGTGTCCCCTCTATCCTCAGGGGGTCGGACACTGAAGCTTTCTTT	CAWSVPSILRGSDTEAFF
-	TRBD1	TRBV13	TRBJ2-1	TGTGCCAGCAGCGTCCCGGGACAGGGCTACAATGAGCAGTTCTTC	CASSVPGQGYNEQFF
-	TRBD2	TRBV4-3	TRBJ2-3	TGCGCCAGCAGCCAAGATGGCCTCGGGGGGAGCACAGATACGCAGTATTTT	CASSQDGLGGSTDTQYF
-	-	TRBV9	TRBJ1-1	TGTGCCAGCAGCGTAGCAGGGGCAGCGCCCAACCCAGCTTTCTTT	CASSVAGAAPNPAFF
-	-	TRBV4-1	TRBJ1-2	TGCGCCAGCAGCCAAGCTAACAGGGCAGGCTATGGCTACACCTTC	CASSQANRAGYGYTF
-	TRBD1	TRBV13	TRBJ2-3	TGTGCCAGCAGCCCCGAGGGGGCAAGGTACACAGATACGCAGTATTTT	CASSPEGARYTDTQYF
-	TRBD2	TRBV19	TRBJ2-7	TGTGCCAGTAGTATACACACCTCGAAAGCGGGGGAGCAGTACTTC	CASSIHTSKAGEQYF
-	-	TRBV2	TRBJ1-5	TGTGCCAGCAGCGAAATCGTCTCTCAGCCCCAGCATTTT	CASSEIVSQPQHF
few	-	TRBV11-1	TRBJ1-1	TGTGCCAGCAGCTTAGGAGGGGGTAACACTGAAGCTTTCTTT	CASSLGGGNTEAFF
-	TRBD1	TRBV28	TRBJ1-1	TGTGCCAGCTTAGGGACAGGGGGCGTGATCACTGAAGCTTTCTTT	CASLGTGGVITEAFF
-	TRBD2	TRBV11-2	TRBJ2-2	TGTGCCAGCAGCTTAAATCGGGGGGGGAAAACCGGGGAGCTGTTTTTT	CASSLNRGGKTGELFF
-	-	TRBV9	TRBJ2-5	TGTGCCAGCAGCTCGAACGGGGTATACGGTGAGACCCAGTACTTC	CASSSNGVYGETQYF
-	-	TRBV6-5	TRBJ1-1	TGTGCCAGCAGTTACCCTCAAAGCGGGGACACTGAAGCTTTCTTT	CASSYPQSGDTEAFF
many	TRBD1	TRBV4-1	TRBJ1-4	TGCGCCAGCAGCCAAGGGACAGGGAATGAAAAACTGTTTTTT	CASSQGTGNEKLFF
-	-	TRBV2	TRBJ1-1	TGTGCCAGCTTGCGGATAATGAACACTGAAGCTTTCTTT	CASLRIMNTEAFF
-	-	TRBV5-4	TRBJ2-7	TGTGCCAGCAGCTTCGGACTCCCTGGCTACGAGCAGTACTTC	CASSFGLPGYEQYF
once	TRBD1	TRBV29-1	TRBJ1-1	TGCAGCGTTGACCCGGGACAGGGAGTCCGTGAAGCTTTCTTT	CSVDPGQGVREAFF
-	TRBD2	TRBV4-3	TRBJ2-2	TGCGCCAGCAGCCAATCACGGGGACTAGCGGCCGGGGAGCTGTTTTTT	CASSQSRGLAAGELFF
-	-	TRBV6-5	TRBJ1-4	TGTGCCAGCAGTGGGCAACCCGGGAGCCAGGGAAAACTGTTTTTT	CASSGQPGSQGKLFF
few	-	TRBV11-2	TRBJ2-7	TGTGCCAGCAGCTCAAACACCGACTACGAGCAGTACTTC	CASSSNTDYEQYF
-	TRBD2	TRBV4-2	TRBJ2-5	TGTGCCAGCAGCCAAGATATCGGGACTAGGGGAGAGACCCAGTACTTC	CASSQDIGTRGETQYF
-	-	TRBV6-6	TRBJ1-1	TGTGCCAGCAGTTGGAGCCAGGGAAGCGCTGAAGCTTTCTTT	CASSWSQGSAEAFF
-	-	TRBV5-4	TRBJ2-2	TGTGCCAGCAGCGTTCGGGGGGCGAGGACCGGGGAGCTGTTTTTT	CASSVRGARTGELFF
-	-	TRBV2	TRBJ2-3	TGTGCCAGCATCGGAGATACGCAGTATTTT	CASIGDTQYF
few	-	TRBV6-5	TRBJ2-3	TGTGCCACCAGGTCTGGGCTCGGCACAGATACGCAGTATTTT	CATRSGLGTDTQYF
-	TRBD1	TRBV11-3	TRBJ1-2	TGTGCCAGCAGCTTAGCCGGGGACAGTAGCTATGGCTACACCTTC	CASSLAGDSSYGYTF
-	TRBD2	TRBV11-2	TRBJ2-5	TGTGCCAGCAGCCGTATCCGGCGGGGGTACCAAGAGACCCAGTACTTC	CASSRIRRGYQETQYF